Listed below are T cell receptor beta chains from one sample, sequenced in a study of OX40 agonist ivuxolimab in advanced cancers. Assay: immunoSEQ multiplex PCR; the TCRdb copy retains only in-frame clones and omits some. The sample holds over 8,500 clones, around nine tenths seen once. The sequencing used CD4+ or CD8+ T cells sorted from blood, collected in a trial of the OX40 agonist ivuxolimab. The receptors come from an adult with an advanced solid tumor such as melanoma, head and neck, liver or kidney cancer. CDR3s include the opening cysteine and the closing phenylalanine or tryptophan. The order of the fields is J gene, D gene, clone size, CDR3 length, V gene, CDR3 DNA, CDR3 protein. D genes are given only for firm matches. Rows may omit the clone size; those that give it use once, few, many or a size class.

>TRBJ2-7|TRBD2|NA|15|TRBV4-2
TGTGCCAGCAGCCCGCAACTAGCGGGTACCTACGAGCAGTACTTC
CASSPQLAGTYEQYF
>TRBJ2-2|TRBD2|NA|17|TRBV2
TGTGCCAGCAGCAGGACTAGCGGGACCCGGAACACCGGGGAGCTGTTTTTT
CASSRTSGTRNTGELFF
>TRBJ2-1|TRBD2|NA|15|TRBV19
TGTGCCAGTAGTATCTTCGGACTAGCGGTCAATGAGCAGTTCTTC
CASSIFGLAVNEQFF
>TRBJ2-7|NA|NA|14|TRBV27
TGTGCCAGCAGTTTTAACTACTTAACCTACGAGCAGTACTTC
CASSFNYLTYEQYF
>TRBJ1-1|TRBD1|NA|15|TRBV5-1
TGCGCCAGCACCCGATCGACAGGGGGTTCCACTGAAGCTTTCTTT
CASTRSTGGSTEAFF
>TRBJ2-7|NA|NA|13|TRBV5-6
TGTGCCAGCAGCTTGGTTGGCAGCTACGAGCAGTACTTC
CASSLVGSYEQYF
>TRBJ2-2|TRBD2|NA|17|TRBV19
TGTGCCAGTAGTATGTCTCTAGCGGGAGGGCTCACCGGGGAGCTGTTTTTT
CASSMSLAGGLTGELFF
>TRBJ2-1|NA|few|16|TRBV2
TGTGCCAGCAGTGAAGCGGAGACAGCATCCTACAATGAGCAGTTCTTC
CASSEAETASYNEQFF
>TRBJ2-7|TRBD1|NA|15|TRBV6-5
TGTGCCAGCAGTTACGGGACAGGGGAATATTACGAGCAGTACTTC
CASSYGTGEYYEQYF
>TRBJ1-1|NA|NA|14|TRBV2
TGTGCCAGCAGTGAGTGGCAGGAGGGCACTGAAGCTTTCTTT
CASSEWQEGTEAFF
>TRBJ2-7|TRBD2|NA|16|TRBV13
TGTGCCAGCAGCTTAGGTACTAGCGGGACTCCCTACGAGCAGTACTTC
CASSLGTSGTPYEQYF
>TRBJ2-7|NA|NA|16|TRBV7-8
TGTGCCAGCAGCTTAGTCCCCCGAGGGGTTGGAGACGAGCAGTACTTC
CASSLVPRGVGDEQYF
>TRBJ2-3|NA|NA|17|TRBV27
TGTGCCAGCAGTTCAGAGGCCTCAGGGGGGGCGACAGATACGCAGTATTTT
CASSSEASGGATDTQYF
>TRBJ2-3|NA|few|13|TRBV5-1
TGCGCCAGCAGTGATATCATCCCCGATACGCAGTATTTT
CASSDIIPDTQYF
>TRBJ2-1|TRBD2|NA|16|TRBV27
TGTGCCAGCAGTTTAGCAGCGGGAGCTCCCTACAATGAGCAGTTCTTC
CASSLAAGAPYNEQFF
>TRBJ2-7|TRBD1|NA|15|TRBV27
TGTGCCAGCAGTACGAGGGACAGCACCACCTACGAGCAGTACTTC
CASSTRDSTTYEQYF
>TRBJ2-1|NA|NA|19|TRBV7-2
TGTGCCAGCAGCTACACCATAGCCTCATTAGGTTTCTTCTACAATGAGCAGTTCTTC
CASSYTIASLGFFYNEQFF
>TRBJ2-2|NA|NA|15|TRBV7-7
TGTGCTAGCAGCTTAGGGGGGGCGCAAACCGGGGAGCTGTTTTTT
CASSLGGAQTGELFF
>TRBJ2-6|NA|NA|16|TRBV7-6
TGTGCCAGCAGCTCCTGGACAGACTCTGGGGCCAACGTCCTGACTTTC
CASSSWTDSGANVLTF
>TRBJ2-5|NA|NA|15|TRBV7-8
TGTGCCAGCAGCCTTCCACAGACCTTACAAGAGACCCAGTACTTC
CASSLPQTLQETQYF
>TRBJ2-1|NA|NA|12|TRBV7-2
TGTGCCAGCAGCTTCCGGGACAATGAGCAGTTCTTC
CASSFRDNEQFF
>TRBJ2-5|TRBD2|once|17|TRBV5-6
TGTGCCAGCAGCTTGGCCGGGCTAGCGGGAAGCCAAGAGACCCAGTACTTC
CASSLAGLAGSQETQYF
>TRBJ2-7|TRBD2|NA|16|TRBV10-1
TGCGCCAGCAGCCTGACTAGCGGGTCCTCTACCTACGAGCAGTACTTC
CASSLTSGSSTYEQYF
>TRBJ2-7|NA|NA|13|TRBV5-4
TGTGCCAGCAGCTTGCCAAGCTCCTACGAGCAGTACTTC
CASSLPSSYEQYF
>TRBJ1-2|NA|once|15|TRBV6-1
TGTGCCAGCAGCCGCGGAATGACAGGAGTCGATGGCTACACCTTC
CASSRGMTGVDGYTF
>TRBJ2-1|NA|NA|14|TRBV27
TGTGCCAGCAGTTTATCAGGGGGGCGAAGCGGGCAGTTCTTC
CASSLSGGRSGQFF
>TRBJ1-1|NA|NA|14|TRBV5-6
TGTGCCAGCAGCCAGACGGGAGCCCGCACTGAAGCTTTCTTT
CASSQTGARTEAFF
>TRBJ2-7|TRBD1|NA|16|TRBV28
TGTGCCAGCGAAACCAGCGGGACAGGGGATCCCTACGAGCAGTACTTC
CASETSGTGDPYEQYF
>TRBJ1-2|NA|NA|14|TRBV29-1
TGCAGCGTTGTCCCCGAGGCCAGGGACGGTGGCTACACCTTC
CSVVPEARDGGYTF
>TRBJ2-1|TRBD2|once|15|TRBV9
TGTGCCAGCAGCATCGCCGGGACTAGCGGGATCGAGCAGTTCTTC
CASSIAGTSGIEQFF
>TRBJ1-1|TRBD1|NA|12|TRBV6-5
TGTGCCAGCAGTGGGACAGACCCTGAAGCTTTCTTT
CASSGTDPEAFF
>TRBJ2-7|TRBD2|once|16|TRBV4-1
TGCGCCAGCAGCCAAGAACAATCACTAGCGGGGGGCGAGCAGTACTTC
CASSQEQSLAGGEQYF
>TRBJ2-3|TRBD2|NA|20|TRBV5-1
TGCGCCAGCAGCTTGCCCCTCCGGATAGCGGGACCCGATAGCACAGATACGCAGTATTTT
CASSLPLRIAGPDSTDTQYF
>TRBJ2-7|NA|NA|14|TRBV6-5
TGTGCCAGCAGTTACCGGGACACCTCCTACGAGCAGTACTTC
CASSYRDTSYEQYF
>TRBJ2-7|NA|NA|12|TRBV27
TGTGCCAGCAGTCCGGGGACGTGGGAGCAGTACTTC
CASSPGTWEQYF
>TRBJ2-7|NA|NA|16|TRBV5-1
TGCGCCAGCAGCTCGGACGGACAGATAGTTTCCTACGAGCAGTACTTC
CASSSDGQIVSYEQYF
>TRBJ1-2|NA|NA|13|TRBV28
TGTGCCAGCAGTTCAGGTATCTACTATGGCTACACCTTC
CASSSGIYYGYTF
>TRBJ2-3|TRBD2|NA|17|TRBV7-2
TGTGCCAGCAGCTTAGACTTACTAGCGGGGAGCACAGATACGCAGTATTTT
CASSLDLLAGSTDTQYF
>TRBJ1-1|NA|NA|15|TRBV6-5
TGTGCCAGCAGTTACTCGATCGGGATGAACACTGAAGCTTTCTTT
CASSYSIGMNTEAFF
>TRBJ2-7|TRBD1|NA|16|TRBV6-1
TGTGCCAGCAGTGACCGACGTAGGGACAGCTCCTACGAGCAGTACTTC
CASSDRRRDSSYEQYF
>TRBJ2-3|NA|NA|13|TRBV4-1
TGCGCCAGCAGCCAAGAAGGTAGGGATACGCAGTATTTT
CASSQEGRDTQYF
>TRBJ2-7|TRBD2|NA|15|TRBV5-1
TGCGCCAGCAGCTTGGAAGCGGGAGGGCCGGCCGAGCAGTACTTC
CASSLEAGGPAEQYF
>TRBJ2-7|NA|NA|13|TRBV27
TGTGCCAGCAGGGACGGAGGGGCCTACGAGCAGTACTTC
CASRDGGAYEQYF
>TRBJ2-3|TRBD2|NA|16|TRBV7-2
TGTGCCAGCAACCTACTAGCGCCTCCTGGATCAGATACGCAGTATTTT
CASNLLAPPGSDTQYF
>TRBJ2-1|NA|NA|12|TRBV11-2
TGTGCCAGCAGCTCAATAGCGGCCGAGCAGTTCTTC
CASSSIAAEQFF
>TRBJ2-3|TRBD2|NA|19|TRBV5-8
TGTGCCAGCAGCTGGGGACTAGCGGGAGGGCCCTGGGGCACAGATACGCAGTATTTT
CASSWGLAGGPWGTDTQYF
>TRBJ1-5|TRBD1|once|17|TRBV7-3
TGTGCCAGCAGCCCGAACGACGGGACAGGCGGATATCAGCCCCAGCATTTT
CASSPNDGTGGYQPQHF
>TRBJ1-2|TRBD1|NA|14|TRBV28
TGTGCCACCTTCGGTTGGACAGGGGACTATGGCTACACCTTC
CATFGWTGDYGYTF
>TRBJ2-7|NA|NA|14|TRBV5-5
TGTGCCAGCAGCTTTTTAGTAGGAAACTACGAGCAGTACTTC
CASSFLVGNYEQYF
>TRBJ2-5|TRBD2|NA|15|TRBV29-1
TGCAGCGTTGAGGAGGCGGGAGGCCACCAAGAGACCCAGTACTTC
CSVEEAGGHQETQYF
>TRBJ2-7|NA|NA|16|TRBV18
TGTGCCAGCTCACCACCGGCGGCAGGGGCTGACTACGAGCAGTACTTC
CASSPPAAGADYEQYF
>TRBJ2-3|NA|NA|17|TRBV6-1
TGTGCCAGCAGTGAAGCGCGTGTAGGCCTCCCCGGGGATACGCAGTATTTT
CASSEARVGLPGDTQYF
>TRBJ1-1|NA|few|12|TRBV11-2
TGTGCCAGCAGCTTAGTTATCAGGGAAGCTTTCTTT
CASSLVIREAFF
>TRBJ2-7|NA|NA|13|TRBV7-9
TGTGCCAGCAGCTTAATCCTTTCGGGCGAGCAGTACTTC
CASSLILSGEQYF
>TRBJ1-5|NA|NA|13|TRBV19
TGTGCCAGCAGTCTTCGTAGCAATCAGCCCCAGCATTTT
CASSLRSNQPQHF
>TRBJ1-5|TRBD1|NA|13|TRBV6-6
TGTGCCAGCGTTGACAAGGGGGCAGCGCCCCAGCATTTT
CASVDKGAAPQHF
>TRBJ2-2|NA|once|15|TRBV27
TGTGCCAGCAGTTTATTCCCCGGCACCACCGGGGAGCTGTTTTTT
CASSLFPGTTGELFF
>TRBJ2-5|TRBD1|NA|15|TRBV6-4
TGTGCCAGCAGTCGCGGGACAGGGGGCGGAGAGACCCAGTACTTC
CASSRGTGGGETQYF